This T cell receptor (beta chain) comes out of a study of response to subunit inactivated influenza vaccine. This clonotype was counted a few times. TCRdb reprocessed the RT-PCR reads with MiXCR, giving one entry per CDR3 protein. The table has approximately 310,000 distinct CDR3 sequences, just over 20% seen once. This TCR was recovered from a man between 50 and 70 years old who received an inactivated influenza vaccine. Sequenced here: PBMCs from blood, sampled roughly 20 months after vaccination.

The CDR3 is CASRLAGAARQPQHF. DNA of the CDR3: TGTGCCAGCAGATTAGCAGGGGCAGCAAGGCAGCCCCAGCATTTT. The V gene is TRBV27, the J gene TRBJ1-5; a weak D match, TRBD1 (6 bases). V gave up 6 bases and J gave up 7 bases, with 19 bases separating them. From germline, CDR1 is MNHEY and CDR2 SMNVEV (reference sequence). There are 15 residues in the CDR3.